This T cell receptor (beta chain) emerged from a study of T cell responses to AZD1222 COVID-19 vaccine. Study-wide findings and caveats: Most donors were white British and more were female, and clonal diversity was possibly underestimated. Dominant CD4 TCR responses targeted spike regions 160-218 and 743-854.

Comment on this clone: Its antigen is unknown.

The CDR3 runs 13 residues. Germline CDR1 is MNHNS and CDR2 is SASEGT. The V gene lost 2 bases and the J gene lost 1 base, with 6 bases spanning the gap. Assay: immunoSEQ multiplex PCR; the TCRdb copy retains only in-frame clones and omits some. Among a few hundred thousand clones listed, approximately 95% were seen once. The clonotype comes from an adult in good health. This specimen consisted of peripheral blood, obtained on day 0 of AZD1222 vaccination. This chain uses TRBV6-1 with TRBJ2-7; D is unclear. CDR3 sequence reads: CASSETVSYEQYF. In nucleotides, the CDR3 is TGTGCCAGCAGTGAAACCGTATCCTACGAGCAGTACTTC.